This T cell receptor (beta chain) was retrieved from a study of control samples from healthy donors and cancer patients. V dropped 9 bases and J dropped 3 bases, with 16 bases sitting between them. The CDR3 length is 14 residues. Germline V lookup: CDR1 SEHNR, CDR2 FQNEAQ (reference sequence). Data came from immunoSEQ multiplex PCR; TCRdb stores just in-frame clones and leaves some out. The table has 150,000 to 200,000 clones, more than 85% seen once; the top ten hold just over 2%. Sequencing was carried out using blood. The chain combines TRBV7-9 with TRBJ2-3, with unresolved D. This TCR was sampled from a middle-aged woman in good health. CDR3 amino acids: CASHYAGGTDTQYF. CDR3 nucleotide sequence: TGTGCCAGTCACTATGCTGGCGGAACAGATACGCAGTATTTT.